This T cell receptor (beta chain) was captured in a study of T cell changes during pregnancy in multiple sclerosis. This CDR3 is built from 12 residues. V lost 2 bases and J lost 7, with 5 bases in between. Germline assignment: CDR1 LNHNV and CDR2 YYDKDF (reference sequence). Libraries were prepared by immunoSEQ multiplex PCR; TCRdb keeps only in-frame clonotypes and omits some of them. The sample records around 59,000 clones, roughly 93% being singletons. The chain joins TRBV15 to TRBJ2-2; D gene ambiguous. This TCR was recovered from a female donor with multiple sclerosis, enrolled in a pregnancy study. The sample here was CD8+ T cells from peripheral blood mononuclear cells, taken in the second trimester of pregnancy. This CDR3 reads CATSRPYGELFF. The CDR3 nucleotides read TGTGCCACCAGCAGACCTTACGGGGAGCTGTTTTTT.